The clone carrying this TCR beta chain was counted many times. What it binds is not known. This record belongs to a study of T cells in Graves' hyperthyroidism and ophthalmopathy. Study-wide findings and caveats: Separating ophthalmopathy from stable hyperthyroidism was achieved by a 13 V-J model.

This CDR3 contains 15 residues. V shed 6 bases, J shed 7 bases, and the junction held 11 bases outside the gene matches. From RNA transcripts, TCR beta CDR3 regions were amplified. The study used the HTBI primer set for a first-round RT-PCR of the TCR CDR3. TCRdb re-derived calls from the multiplex PCR reads in MiXCR, one entry per CDR3 protein. There are 300,000 or so distinct CDR3 sequences in the sample; 16% occur only once, and approximately 35% lies in the top ten. Graves' hyperthyroidism qualified as stable when ophthalmopathy did not progress within 18 months. The patients, who ranged from 18 to 65 in age, presented with newly diagnosed hyperthyroidism lasting under 2 months.

Sequencing was done on a sample of blood. This TCR derives from a man younger than 45 with Graves' hyperthyroidism. V is TRBV12-3 or TRBV12-4 and J is TRBJ2-1; 8 nucleotides align to TRBD2. This chain's CDR3 is CASRLSGSIKNEQFF. Written as DNA, the CDR3 is TGTGCCAGCAGACTAAGCGGGAGTATTAAGAATGAGCAGTTCTTC.